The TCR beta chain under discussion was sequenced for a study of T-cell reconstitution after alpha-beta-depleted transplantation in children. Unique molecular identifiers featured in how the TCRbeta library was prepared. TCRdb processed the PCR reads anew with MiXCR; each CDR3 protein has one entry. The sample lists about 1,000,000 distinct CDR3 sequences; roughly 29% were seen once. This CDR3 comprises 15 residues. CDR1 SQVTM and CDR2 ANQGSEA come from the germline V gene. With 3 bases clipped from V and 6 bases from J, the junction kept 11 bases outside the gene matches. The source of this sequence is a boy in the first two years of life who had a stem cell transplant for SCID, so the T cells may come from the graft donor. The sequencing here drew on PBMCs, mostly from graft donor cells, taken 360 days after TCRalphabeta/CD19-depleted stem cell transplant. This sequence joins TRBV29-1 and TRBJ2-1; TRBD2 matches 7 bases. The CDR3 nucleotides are TGCAGCGTTGATGAGACTAGCCGTGCTTCCAATGAGCAGTTCTTC. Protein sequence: CSVDETSRASNEQFF.